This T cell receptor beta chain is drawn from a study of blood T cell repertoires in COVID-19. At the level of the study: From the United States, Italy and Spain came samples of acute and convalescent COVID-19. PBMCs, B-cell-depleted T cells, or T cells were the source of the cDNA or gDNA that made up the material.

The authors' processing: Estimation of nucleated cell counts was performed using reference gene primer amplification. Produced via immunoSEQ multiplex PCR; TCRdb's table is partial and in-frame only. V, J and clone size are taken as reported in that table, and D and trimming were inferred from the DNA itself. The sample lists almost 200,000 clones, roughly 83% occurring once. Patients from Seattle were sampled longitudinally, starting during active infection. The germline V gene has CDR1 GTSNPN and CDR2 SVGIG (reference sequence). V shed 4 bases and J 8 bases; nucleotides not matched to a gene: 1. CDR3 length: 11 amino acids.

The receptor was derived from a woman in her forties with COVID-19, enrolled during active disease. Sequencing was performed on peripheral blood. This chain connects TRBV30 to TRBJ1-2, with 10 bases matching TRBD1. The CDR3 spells CAWMTGGGYTF. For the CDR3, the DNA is TGTGCCTGGATGACAGGGGGCGGCTACACCTTC.